Reported below is one T cell receptor beta chain. The antigen remains undetermined. After removal of 6 bases from V and 6 bases from J, the junction contained 10 bases not matched to a gene. This CDR3 has 14 amino acids. Germline values: CDR1 MDHEN, CDR2 SYDVKM. These data originate in a study of shared clonotypes between healthy human individuals. The overall study: There were three CD4 naive, three CD4 memory, two CD8 naive and one CD8 memory plates per donor. Study-wide points: Researchers found naive subsets generally carried larger estimated richness than memory subsets. Limited genetic and exposure-history diversity came from having few donors.

On sorted subsets, replicate PCRs used about 200 ng DNA, or tens of thousands of T cell genomes. Here immunoSEQ multiplex PCR was the method, and the copy in TCRdb shows in-frame clones only, minus some. The sample includes about 2.3 million clones, less than 95% seen only once; the top ten take 0.3% to 0.45%. Material: naive CD4+ T cells from PBMCs. The subset was: CD45RA+ positively selected. V and J are TRBV28 and TRBJ1-2; 7 bases fit TRBD1. This clonotype originated in a man aged 18 to 30 in good health. Some clones in this sample may be carry-over from other donors' samples. For the CDR3, the DNA is TGTGCCAGCAGCCTTGAAGGGGGCGCGAATGGCTACACCTTC. It encodes CASSLEGGANGYTF.